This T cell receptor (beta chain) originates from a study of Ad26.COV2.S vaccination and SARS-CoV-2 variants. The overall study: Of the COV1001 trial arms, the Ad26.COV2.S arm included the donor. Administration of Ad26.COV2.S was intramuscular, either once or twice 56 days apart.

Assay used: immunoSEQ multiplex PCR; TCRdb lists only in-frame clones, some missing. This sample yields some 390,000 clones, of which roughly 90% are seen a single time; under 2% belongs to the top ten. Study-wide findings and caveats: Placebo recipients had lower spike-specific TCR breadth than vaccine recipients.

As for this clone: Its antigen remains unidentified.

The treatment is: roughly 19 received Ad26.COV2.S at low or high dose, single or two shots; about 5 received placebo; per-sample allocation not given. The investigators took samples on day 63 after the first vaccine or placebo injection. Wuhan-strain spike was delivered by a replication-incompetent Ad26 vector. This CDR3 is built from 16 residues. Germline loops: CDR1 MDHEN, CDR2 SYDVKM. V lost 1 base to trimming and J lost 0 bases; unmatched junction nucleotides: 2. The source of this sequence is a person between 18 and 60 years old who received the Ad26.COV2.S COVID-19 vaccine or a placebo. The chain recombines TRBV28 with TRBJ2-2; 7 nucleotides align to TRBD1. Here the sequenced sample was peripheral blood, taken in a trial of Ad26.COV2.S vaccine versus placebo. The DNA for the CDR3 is TGTGCCAGCAGTTTATCGACAGGGCCGAACACCGGGGAGCTGTTTTTT. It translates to CASSLSTGPNTGELFF.